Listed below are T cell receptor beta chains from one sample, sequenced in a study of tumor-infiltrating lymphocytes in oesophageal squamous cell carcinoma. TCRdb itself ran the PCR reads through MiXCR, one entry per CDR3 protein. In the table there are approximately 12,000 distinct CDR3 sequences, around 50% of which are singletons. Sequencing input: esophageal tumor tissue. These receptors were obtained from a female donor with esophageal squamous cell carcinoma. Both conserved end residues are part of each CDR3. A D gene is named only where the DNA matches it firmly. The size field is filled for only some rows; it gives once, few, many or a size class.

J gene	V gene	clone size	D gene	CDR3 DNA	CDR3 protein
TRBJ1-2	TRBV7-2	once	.	TGTGCCAGCAGCTTCGCCCCGTTGGGGCATGGCTACACCTTC	CASSFAPLGHGYTF
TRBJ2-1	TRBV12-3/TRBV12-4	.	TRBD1	TGTGCCAGCAGTTATAGACAGGGGGGTGATGAGCAGTTCTTC	CASSYRQGGDEQFF
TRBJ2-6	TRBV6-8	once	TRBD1	TGTGCCAGTATCACAGGGGGTCAAAGCTCTGGGGCCAACGTCCTGACTTTC	CASITGGQSSGANVLTF
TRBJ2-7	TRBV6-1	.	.	TGTGCCAGCAGTTCGGAGTATCGGTCCGCCTACGAGCAGTACTTC	CASSSEYRSAYEQYF
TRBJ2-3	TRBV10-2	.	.	TGCGCCAGCACGCGACAGACTAGCACAGATACGCAGTATTTT	CASTRQTSTDTQYF
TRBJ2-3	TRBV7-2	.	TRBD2	TGTGCCAGCAGCAGGACGGGAGGCGGAAGCACAGATACGCAGTATTTT	CASSRTGGGSTDTQYF
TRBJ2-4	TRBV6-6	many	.	TGTGCCAGCAGTTACTCGAAAGGGAGAGGGACCAAAAACATTCAGTACTTC	CASSYSKGRGTKNIQYF
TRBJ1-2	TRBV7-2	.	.	TGTGCCAGCAGCTTAAGGCAGTTTAATGGCTACACCTTC	CASSLRQFNGYTF
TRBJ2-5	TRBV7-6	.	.	TGTGCCAGCAGCTCACCTCACGAGACCCAGTACTTC	CASSSPHETQYF
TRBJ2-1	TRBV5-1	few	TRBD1	TGCGCCAGCGAAACGGGACAGGGGGACTACGAGCAGTTCTTC	CASETGQGDYEQFF
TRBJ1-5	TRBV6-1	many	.	TGTGCCAGCAGCGACGACAGTAGCAATCAGCCCCAGCATTTT	CASSDDSSNQPQHF
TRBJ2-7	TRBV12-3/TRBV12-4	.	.	TGTGCCAGCAGCGTGACAGCATCCTACGAGCAGTACTTC	CASSVTASYEQYF
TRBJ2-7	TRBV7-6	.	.	TGTGCTAGCAGCTTAGCGACAGACTACGAGCAGTACTTC	CASSLATDYEQYF
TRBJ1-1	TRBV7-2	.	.	TGTGCCAGCAGCTTAGGGGGGACGACTGAAGCTTTCTTT	CASSLGGTTEAFF
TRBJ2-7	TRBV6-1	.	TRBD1	TGTGCCAGCAGTTACAAGGGACAGAGGCCCTACGAGCAGTACTTC	CASSYKGQRPYEQYF
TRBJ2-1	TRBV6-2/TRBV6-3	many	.	TGTGCCAGCAGCAGGGGAGCGGGGCTATCCTACAATGAGCAGTTCTTC	CASSRGAGLSYNEQFF
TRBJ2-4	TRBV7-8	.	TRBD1	TGTGCCAGCAGCTTAGGCTGGGGACAGGGATACAATGAGCAGTACTTC	CASSLGWGQGYNEQYF
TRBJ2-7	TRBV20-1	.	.	TGCAGTGCCAAAACTACCAGCGGCCATACCTACGAGCAGTACTTC	CSAKTTSGHTYEQYF
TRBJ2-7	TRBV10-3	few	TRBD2	TGTGCCATCAGTGAACTGGGACTAGCGGGAGGGAACGACGAGCAGTACTTC	CAISELGLAGGNDEQYF
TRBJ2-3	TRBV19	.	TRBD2	TGTGCCACTTTACTAGCGGGAACAGATACGCAGTATTTT	CATLLAGTDTQYF
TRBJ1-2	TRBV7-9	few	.	TGTGCCAGCAGCTTGGGGGATCCTTATGGCTACACCTTC	CASSLGDPYGYTF
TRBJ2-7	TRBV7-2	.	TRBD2	TGTGCCAGCAGCCTCCAAGCGGGGGTCCACGAGCAGTACTTC	CASSLQAGVHEQYF
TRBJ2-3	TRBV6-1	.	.	TGTGCCAGCAGTGAAGAGGCTGGGGGCACAGATACGCAGTATTTT	CASSEEAGGTDTQYF
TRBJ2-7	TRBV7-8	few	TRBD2	TGTGCCAGCAGCGCCCTGGGACTAGCGAGTAGATCCGAGCAGTACTTC	CASSALGLASRSEQYF
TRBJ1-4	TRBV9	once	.	TGTGCCAGCAGCGTCCGTCCCCGAGCTAGAAAACTGTTTTTT	CASSVRPRARKLFF
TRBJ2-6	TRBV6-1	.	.	TGTGCCAGCAGTGAACAAGGGTCCGGGGCCAACGTCCTGACTTTC	CASSEQGSGANVLTF
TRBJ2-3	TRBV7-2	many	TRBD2	TGTGCCAGCAGGCGGACTAGCGGGAGCACAGATACGCAGTATTTT	CASRRTSGSTDTQYF
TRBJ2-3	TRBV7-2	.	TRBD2	TGTGCCAGCAGCCGACTAGCTCAGAAAGGTGATACGCAGTATTTT	CASSRLAQKGDTQYF
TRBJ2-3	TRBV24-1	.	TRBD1	TGTGCCACCAGTGATGCCGGGACAGGGCCCACAGATACGCAGTATTTT	CATSDAGTGPTDTQYF
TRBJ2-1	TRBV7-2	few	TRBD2	TGTGCCAGCAGCACCGGACTAGACTATGAGCAGTTCTTC	CASSTGLDYEQFF
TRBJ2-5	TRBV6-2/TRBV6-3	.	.	TGTGCCAGCAGTTACTCCTGGTCGAACCAAGAGACCCAGTACTTC	CASSYSWSNQETQYF
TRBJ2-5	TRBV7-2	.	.	TGTGCCAGCAGCTATGGACAAGGAGGGGAGACCCAGTACTTC	CASSYGQGGETQYF
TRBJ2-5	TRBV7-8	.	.	TGTGCCAGCAGCTTAGGGGCAGGGCGACGAGAGACCCAGTACTTC	CASSLGAGRRETQYF
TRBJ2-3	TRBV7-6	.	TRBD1	TGTGCCAGCAGCAGAGGATCGGGACAGTCTGCAGATACGCAGTATTTT	CASSRGSGQSADTQYF
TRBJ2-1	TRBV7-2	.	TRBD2	TGTGCCAGCAGCTGGACTAGCGGGAACCTATACAATGAGCAGTTCTTC	CASSWTSGNLYNEQFF
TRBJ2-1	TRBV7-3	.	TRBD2	TGTGCCAGCAGCTCACGGGGGGGCCGAGGCAATGAGCAGTTCTTC	CASSSRGGRGNEQFF
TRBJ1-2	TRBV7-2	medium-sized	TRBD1	TGTGCCAGCAGCTTAATGGTAGACAGGGCCATAAACTATGGCTACACCTTC	CASSLMVDRAINYGYTF
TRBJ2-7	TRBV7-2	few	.	TGTGCCAGCAGCTTAGCCCAATACAATGAGCAGTACTTC	CASSLAQYNEQYF
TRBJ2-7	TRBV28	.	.	TGTGCCAGCAGCGAACGGTACGAGCAGTACTTC	CASSERYEQYF
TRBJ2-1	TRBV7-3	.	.	TGTGCCAGCAGCTCGGCCCACAGCTCCTACAATGAGCAGTTCTTC	CASSSAHSSYNEQFF
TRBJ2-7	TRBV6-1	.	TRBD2	TGTGCCAGCGCCCCACTAGCGGGGGCTTCCTACGAGCAGTACTTC	CASAPLAGASYEQYF
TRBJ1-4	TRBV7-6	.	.	TGTGCCAGCAGCTTCACTGAAAAACTGTTTTTT	CASSFTEKLFF
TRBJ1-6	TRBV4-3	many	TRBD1	TGCGCCAGCAGCCAAGATCGGGGACAGGGATGGTCACCCCTCCACTTT	CASSQDRGQGWSPLHF
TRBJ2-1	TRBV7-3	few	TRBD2	TGTGCCAGCAGCTTAAGGGGACTAGCCTCCAATGAGCAGTTCTTC	CASSLRGLASNEQFF
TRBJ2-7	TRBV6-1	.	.	TGTGCCAGCAGTGAAGCGTCGGACGGCTCCTACGAGCAGTACTTC	CASSEASDGSYEQYF
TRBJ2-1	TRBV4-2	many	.	TGTGCCAGCAGGAGAATGGACAGATCATCCTACAATGAGCAGTTCTTC	CASRRMDRSSYNEQFF
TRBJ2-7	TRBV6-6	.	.	TGTGCCAGCAGTTACGGTAGGGGGGACAACTACGAGCAGTACTTC	CASSYGRGDNYEQYF
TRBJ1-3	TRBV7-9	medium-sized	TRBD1	TGTGCCAGCAGCTTAGGGCCCGGGACAGGAGGAAACACCATATATTTT	CASSLGPGTGGNTIYF
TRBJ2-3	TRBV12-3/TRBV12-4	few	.	TGTGCCAGCAGTTCCGATCTGGATACGCAGTATTTT	CASSSDLDTQYF
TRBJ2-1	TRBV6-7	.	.	TGTGCCAGCAGTTACGGGACGGGCAGGGTCAATGAGCAGTTCTTC	CASSYGTGRVNEQFF
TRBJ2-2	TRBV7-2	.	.	TGTGCCAGCAGCTTACTAGCGTACACCGGGGAGCTGTTTTTT	CASSLLAYTGELFF
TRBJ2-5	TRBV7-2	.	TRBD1	TGTGCCATCGCACTTCAGGGGGCGAGACAAGAGACCCAGTACTTC	CAIALQGARQETQYF
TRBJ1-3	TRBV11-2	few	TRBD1	TGTGCCAGCAGCTTAGAGGGACAGGGGACGTCTGGAAACACCATATATTTT	CASSLEGQGTSGNTIYF
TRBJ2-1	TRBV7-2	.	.	TGTGCCAGCAGGCGCCTAGGGGATGAGCAGTTCTTC	CASRRLGDEQFF
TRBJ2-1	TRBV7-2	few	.	TGTGCCAGCAGCCTCTTCTTGGGAAGTACATCCTACAATGAGCAGTTCTTC	CASSLFLGSTSYNEQFF
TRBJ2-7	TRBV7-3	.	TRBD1	TGTGCCAGCAGCCTCTTGCCGGGACAGGGGGCGAGGGACCCGACTAGCTCTTCCTACGAGCAGTACTTC	CASSLLPGQGARDPTSSSYEQYF
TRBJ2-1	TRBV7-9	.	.	TGTGCCAGCAGCCCGGCTCCGTCGGCCTACAATGAGCAGTTCTTC	CASSPAPSAYNEQFF